One sample yielded the 20 T cell receptor beta chains listed below, sequenced in a study of cytomegalovirus exposure and HLA in healthy donors. 60 Vbeta and 13 Jbeta primers were used in PCR. Data came from immunoSEQ multiplex PCR; TCRdb stores just in-frame clones and leaves some out. Here the sample spans hundreds of thousands of clones, roughly 90% being singletons. Material: PBMCs. Every receptor here comes from a young woman in good health and CMV-seronegative.

V usage is TRBV4-3 and J usage is TRBJ2-2, with 13 bases identical to TRBD2. After removal of 0 bases from V and 2 bases from J, the junction contained 6 bases not matched to a gene. The germline CDR1 and CDR2 sequences are LGHNA and YSLEER. The CDR3 covers 19 residues. CDR3 nucleotide sequence: TGCGCCAGCAGCCAAGATATCACTAGCGGGGGGGCCAACACCGGGGAGCTGTTTTTT. Its protein is CASSQDITSGGANTGELFF.

This chain joins TRBV20-1 and TRBJ2-1; D is possibly TRBD1 (6 bases). Germline loops: CDR1 DFQATT, CDR2 SNEGSKA (reference sequence). The CDR3 has 10 amino acids. Trimming took off 7 bases at V and 6 bases at J, with 7 bases between the two ends. The CDR3 loop reads CSEGVNEQFF. The CDR3 nucleotides read TGCAGTGAGGGGGTCAATGAGCAGTTCTTC.

V is TRBV19 and J is TRBJ2-3; 8 nucleotides match TRBD1. CDR3 length: 14 amino acids. CDR1 LNHDA and CDR2 SQIVND come from the germline V gene (reference sequence). J gave up 2 bases and V 5 bases, and 3 bases lay outside the gene matches. The CDR3 is CASSPGQVTDTQYF. For the CDR3, the DNA is TGTGCCAGTAGTCCGGGACAGGTCACAGATACGCAGTATTTT.

The V and J genes are TRBV2 and TRBJ2-2, with 7 bases lining up with TRBD2. Trimming at V came to 10 bases and at J to 5 bases, leaving 7 bases not matched to a gene. Germline V gene lookup returns CDR1 SNHLY and CDR2 FYNNEI. The CDR3 has 13 amino acids. Written as DNA, the CDR3 is TGTGCCACCCAACTAGCGCAGACCGGGGAGCTGTTTTTT. It yields the protein CATQLAQTGELFF.

The CDR3 DNA sequence: TGTGCCAGCGGACAGGGTCTAGCCAAAAACATTCAGTACTTC. This sequence encodes CASGQGLAKNIQYF. The chain is built from TRBV6-1 and TRBJ2-4, with TRBD1 matching over 8 bases. V lost 8 bases to trimming and J lost 0 bases; unmatched junction nucleotides: 3. Germline loops: CDR1 MNHNS, CDR2 SASEGT. This CDR3 spans 14 amino acids.

This clone turned up a few times. This chain joins TRBV29-1 and TRBJ2-5; maybe TRBD1 (5 bases). CDR1 is SQVTM, CDR2 ANQGSEA, per germline. The CDR3 contains 13 residues. V lost 6 bases and J lost 2, with 13 bases in between. The CDR3 bases are TGCAGCGTAGAGAACAGGTTACAAGAGACCCAGTACTTC. Translation: CSVENRLQETQYF.

V gene TRBV6-5 combines with J gene TRBJ1-6; TRBD1 matches 8 bases. There are 15 residues in the CDR3. Germline-derived CDR1 and CDR2 are MNHEY and SVGAGI. The V segment lost 4 bases and the J segment 8 bases; nucleotides outside the gene matches: 7. This CDR3 is CASSSWTGRDSPLHF. The CDR3 nucleotides are TGTGCCAGCAGTTCTTGGACAGGGAGGGATTCACCCCTCCACTTT.

The chain couples TRBV10-1 to TRBJ2-2; 9 nucleotides agree with TRBD1. Per the germline V gene, CDR1 is WNHNN and CDR2 is SYGVQD (reference sequence). Trimming took 7 bases from V and 4 from J; bases not matched to a gene: 4. The CDR3 sequence is 14 residues long. CDR3 DNA sequence: TGCGCCAGCACCAGACAGGGGGGCACCGGGGAGCTGTTTTTT. This encodes CASTRQGGTGELFF.

The chain employs TRBV15 and TRBJ1-5, with TRBD1 matching over 9 bases. With 8 bases clipped from V and 3 bases from J, the junction kept 11 bases outside the gene matches. CDR3 length: 16 residues. Germline values: CDR1 LNHNV, CDR2 YYDKDF (reference sequence). DNA for the CDR3: TGTGCCACCCGATCCGGGACAGGGATTATCAATCAGCCCCAGCATTTT. This gives the protein CATRSGTGIINQPQHF.

The genes are TRBV2 and TRBJ2-3, with TRBD2 matching 7 bases. CDR1 and CDR2 (germline): SNHLY, FYNNEI. The CDR3 has 16 amino acids. V was clipped by 6 bases and J by 5 bases; unmatched bases: 14. The CDR3 region has the DNA TGTGCCAGCAGACTCCGTGAGGTGGTAGCGGGAGATACGCAGTATTTT. It codes for CASRLREVVAGDTQYF.

V gene TRBV7-2 combines with J gene TRBJ1-2; possible D gene TRBD1, 6 bases. There are 16 residues in the CDR3. V lost 5 bases and J 2 bases, leaving 18 bases between the germline ends. Germline lookup yields CDR1 SGHTA and CDR2 FQGNSA. The CDR3 loop is CASSMGSDRLNYGYTF. In DNA form, the CDR3 reads TGTGCCAGCAGCATGGGTTCGGACAGATTGAACTATGGCTACACCTTC.

This clone was detected a few times. V and J are TRBV7-2 and TRBJ2-7; TRBD2 is a possible D gene (5 bases). V was shortened by 2 bases and J by 2 bases, with 13 bases between the two germline ends. Looked up from germline, CDR1 is SGHTA and CDR2 is FQGNSA. This CDR3 has 15 amino acids. The CDR3, as DNA: TGTGCCAGCAGCTTAAGGGTCCAAGCGGCCTACGAGCAGTACTTC. It is translated as CASSLRVQAAYEQYF.

J is TRBJ2-3 and V is TRBV30; D may be TRBD2 (6 bases). Between the trimmed V and J ends, which lost 4 bases and 5 bases, there was a span of 16 bases. Germline-derived CDR1 and CDR2 are GTSNPN and SVGIG (reference sequence). This CDR3 has 14 amino acids. CDR3 DNA: TGTGCCTGGACTGTCGCTAGCGCTAGAGATACGCAGTATTTT. Encoded protein: CAWTVASARDTQYF.

The rearrangement joins TRBV12-2 to TRBJ1-5; TRBD1, as called in the table, went unchecked against the DNA. TRBV12-2 constitutes a pseudogene. The CDR3 extends over 16 amino acids. The CDR3: CASRLGFDRSNQPQHF. In DNA, the CDR3 is TGTGCAAGTCGCTTGGGCTTTGATAGGAGCAATCAGCCCCAGCATTTT.

The CDR3 DNA follows: TGCGCCAGCAGTGACACAGGAATCGACGAGCAGTACTTC. Translating it yields CASSDTGIDEQYF. V and J are TRBV10-1 and TRBJ2-5, with D tentatively TRBD1 (5 bases). Matching the DNA end better, TRBJ2-7 makes the J call doubtful. From germline, CDR1 is WNHNN and CDR2 SYGVQD (reference sequence). The CDR3 loop spans 13 amino acids.

The CDR3 DNA is TGTGCCAGCAGCTTAGGCGGGCGTGGGAACACCGGGGAGCTGTTTTTT. Translated: CASSLGGRGNTGELFF. The V call is TRBV7-6, the J call TRBJ2-2; possibly TRBD2 for D (5 bases). V lost 1 base and J 1 base, leaving 10 bases between the germline ends. CDR1 SGHVS and CDR2 FNYEAQ come from the germline V gene. The CDR3 length is 16 residues.

In DNA, the CDR3 is TGTGCCAGCAGCACCCCGCCGACAGAAAACTATGGCTACACCTTC. Its protein is CASSTPPTENYGYTF. The V gene is TRBV7-2, the J gene TRBJ1-2; D possibly corresponds to TRBD1 (5 bases). In germline, CDR1 is SGHTA, CDR2 FQGNSA. Trimming stripped 5 bases from V and 2 bases from J, with 15 bases between. The CDR3 contains 15 residues.

About this clone itself: The same CDR3 also results from other DNA sequences found in this sample. This sequence joins TRBV9 and TRBJ1-4; no firm D call. The CDR3 runs to 14 residues. Germline V gene sequence: CDR1 SGDLS, CDR2 YYNGEE. Trimming removed 0 bases at V and 11 bases at J, with 14 bases between. The CDR3 nucleotides read TGTGCCAGCAGCGTAGAAGCACAGCCCTTTAAACTGTTTTTT. Its protein is CASSVEAQPFKLFF.

The chain joins TRBV5-1 to TRBJ2-3; TRBD1 matches at 8 bases. There are 15 residues in the CDR3. The ends lost 4 bases at V and 1 base at J; junction bases unmatched: 5. Germline V gives CDR1 SGHRS, CDR2 YFSETQ. The CDR3 region is CASSHPTGGTDTQYF. In DNA, the CDR3 is TGCGCCAGCAGCCACCCGACAGGGGGCACAGATACGCAGTATTTT.

This rearrangement joins TRBV6-5 to TRBJ2-7; TRBD1 matches 11 bases. CDR1 is MNHEY, CDR2 SVGAGI, per germline. The CDR3 covers 14 residues. V shed 8 bases and J 2 bases; nucleotides not matched to a gene: 5. Here the CDR3 reads CASSRDRGTYEQYF. The CDR3 nucleotides read TGTGCCAGCTCCCGGGACAGGGGGACCTACGAGCAGTACTTC.